The present TCR beta chain was sequenced within a study of blood T cell repertoires in COVID-19. Researchers sorted participants into cohorts using their self-reported clinical history. TCRdb's table, derived via immunoSEQ multiplex PCR, lists solely in-frame clones and lacks some. In the table there are tens of thousands of clones, around 80% of which are singletons. Sequences were obtained from PBMCs or T cells enriched from blood (not recorded which). This TCR derives from a woman between 45 and 60 years old with acute COVID-19.

For the CDR3, the DNA is TGTGCCAGCAGTTACCCCAGACTAGCGGGGGGGGGTACAGATACGCAGTATTTT. As protein: CASSYPRLAGGGTDTQYF. The chain recombines TRBV6-2 or TRBV6-3 with TRBJ2-3, with TRBD2 matching over 14 bases. Germline trimming cut 2 bases from V and 3 bases from J; bases unmatched to any gene: 7. CDR1 is MNHEY, CDR2 SVGEGT, per germline. The CDR3 spans 18 residues.